A single T cell receptor (beta chain) is shown here with its context. Its antigen is not known. Pools of viral peptides were used by the ViraFEST assay to expand antigen-specific CD4+ T cells ahead of sequencing. After roughly ten days in culture, the CD4+ T cells were isolated. The vaccine recipients had no prior SARS-CoV-2 infection, with negative nucleocapsid antibodies. A few million PBMC per well received 9 to 10 IU/ml IL-2 and approximately 10 ug/ml peptides in culture. Each culture had half its medium swapped for IL-2 medium on days 3 and 7. This record comes from a study of vaccination effects on CD4 cells after COVID-19. Study results and caveats: Marked clonal contraction of infection- and vaccine-induced clones was seen late after vaccination.

The CDR3 totals 15 residues. Germline V CDR1 and CDR2: SGHRS, YFSETQ. V lost 0 bases and J lost 1, with 10 bases in between. Sequenced by immunoSEQ multiplex PCR; TCRdb stores in-frame clones only, minus some. Seen here are around 28,000 clones, around 75% observed once, and the top ten hold 25% to 35%. The V gene is TRBV5-1, the J gene TRBJ1-1; D may be TRBD1 (6 bases). This clonotype was obtained from a human donor who received a COVID-19 vaccine. The material was CD4+ T cells from PBMCs cultured with SARS-CoV-2 spike peptides, obtained before COVID-19 vaccination. The CDR3 is CASSLGTGQNTEAFF. CDR3 bases: TGCGCCAGCAGCTTGGGTACGGGACAGAACACTGAAGCTTTCTTT.